The clone carrying this T cell receptor beta chain was found a few times. What it recognizes is unknown. This sample is part of a study of blood T cells in healthy people across ages. Study-level results: A roughly linear age-dependent decrease characterized TCR beta diversity per million T cells.

Individuals who donated were healthy Caucasians from Russia aged about 6 to 100. The CDR3 is 15 residues long. The V gene's germline CDR1 is MNHEY and CDR2 SVGAGI. Trimming took 6 bases from V and 0 from J; bases not matched to a gene: 4. The authors ran a second PCR of 7 to 11 cycles using a sample-barcoded 5' primer and a J-beta primer mix. Every sample returned 2.5 million or more CDR3-containing paired-end reads. From the 5' RACE reads, TCRdb called clonotypes with MiXCR, one entry per CDR3 protein. The sample lists around 800,000 distinct CDR3 sequences, around half occurring once. This sequence joins TRBV6-5 and TRBJ2-7; 11 bases agree with TRBD1. The TCR originated in a man at least 80 years old in good health. Sequenced input: blood. This chain's CDR3 is CASRIGTGGSYEQYF. CDR3 bases: TGTGCCAGCAGGATCGGGACAGGGGGCTCCTACGAGCAGTACTTC.